This TCR beta chain emerged from a study of T cell repertoires in cytomegalovirus infection (dated by TCRdb to the late 2010s). In terms of the full investigation: Peptide stimulations targeted recently identified HLA-C-restricted CMV epitopes, whose presentation resists viral immunomodulation, together with well-studied HLA-B-restricted epitopes. Donor HLA type was relevant to the analysis, because carriage of CMV infection together with the matching HLA type was indicated by public TCR beta signatures. What the study reported, not specific to this receptor: The ex vivo response was dominated by HLA-C-restricted CMV-specific TCR beta clonotypes, which also provided the single most frequent clonotype in two of eight donors. In both this cohort and an independent cohort of some 350 donors, the cumulative frequency of public TCR beta family members distinguished carriers of CMV infection plus the relevant HLA type.

Sequencing was carried out with an Illumina HiSeq 1500. The raw public data were reprocessed by TCRdb itself: fastp quality trimming at Q25, MiXCR clonotype calling, in-frame beta chains only. When rows share a CDR3 protein, they turn into one entry using the most common DNA and genes. A total of approximately 350,000 distinct CDR3 sequences appear in this sample, roughly a third of them only once. The leading ten clones occupy approximately 13% of the sample. The meaning of the sample's treatment or condition label: in vitro stimulation with specific CMV peptide epitopes to enrich CMV-specific T cells. CDR1 and CDR2, per the germline V gene, are SGHVS and FNYEAQ. The CDR3, cysteine through phenylalanine, is 14 amino acids long. The entry retains the CDR3 DNA only, 42 bases that are in frame from base 1. V was cut back by 6 bases and J by 2 bases, leaving a gap of 12 bases between them. This clonotype was counted many times. The antigen it recognizes is unknown. Base qualities are missing; no much larger clone stands one base away.

The clonotype was recovered from a human donor in good health (CMV status not recorded). Some clones in this sample may be carry-over from other donors' samples. The V and J genes are TRBV7-6 and TRBJ2-3; TRBD2 is a possible D gene, resting on 5 matching bases. This specimen was cultured PBMCs, taken from culture after CMV antigen stimulation. The CDR3 in this case is CASSSGLLTDTQYF. At the DNA level, the sequence is TGTGCCAGCAGTTCAGGACTTCTCACAGATACGCAGTATTTT.